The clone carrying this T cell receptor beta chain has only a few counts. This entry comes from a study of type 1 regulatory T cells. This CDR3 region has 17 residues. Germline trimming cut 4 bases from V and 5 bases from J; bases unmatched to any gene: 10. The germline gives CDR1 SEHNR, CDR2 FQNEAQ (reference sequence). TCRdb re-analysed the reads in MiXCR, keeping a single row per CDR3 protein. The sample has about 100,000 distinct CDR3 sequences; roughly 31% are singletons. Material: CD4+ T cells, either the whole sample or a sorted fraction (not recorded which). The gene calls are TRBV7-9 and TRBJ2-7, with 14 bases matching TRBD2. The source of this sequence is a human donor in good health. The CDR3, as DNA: TGTGCCAGCAGCTCCACGACGGGACTAGCGGGAGTGGACGAGCAGTACTTC. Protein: CASSSTTGLAGVDEQYF.